These 27 T cell receptor beta chains were sequenced from one sample in a study of regulatory T cells in long-lasting Graves disease (dated by TCRdb to 2020 to 2023). The library was prepared using multiplex PCR. TCRdb names Illumina HiSeq 4000 as the instrument used. TCR beta libraries were built with iRepertoire HTBI primers and Arm-PCR amplification of CDR3 regions. The raw public data were reprocessed by TCRdb itself: fastp quality trimming at Q25, MiXCR clonotype calling, in-frame beta chains only. Rows are combined by CDR3 protein, so each entry shows the most common genes and DNA. The sample table shows roughly 560,000 distinct CDR3 sequences, and 12% are seen once. Over 7% of the sample is in the top ten clones. The sample's time point label is to be understood as: newly diagnosed GD, antithyroid drugs for less than 3 months. RNA was extracted from PBMCs in TRIzol for both TCR sequencing and RNA sequencing.

These same records also appear under a second study, on T cells in Graves' hyperthyroidism and ophthalmopathy.

This sample comprised peripheral blood mononuclear cells (PBMCs), obtained at new diagnosis, from a patient treated with antithyroid drugs. The receptors originated from a woman aged 25 to 39 with Graves disease. Donor details come from another sample of the same person, matched by shared clones.

This clonotype occurred many times. This chain links TRBV12-3 or TRBV12-4 with TRBJ2-1; D possibly corresponds to TRBD1 (5 bases). The V end lost 8 bases, the J end lost 4 bases, and 9 bases lay between the germline ends. This CDR3 contains 12 residues. DNA for the CDR3: TGTGCCAGCCAGACAGTGTACAATGAGCAGTTCTTC. It specifies CASQTVYNEQFF.

This clonotype was seen many times. V usage is TRBV2 and J usage is TRBJ2-1; TRBD1 might be the D (6 bases). The DNA end is a closer match to TRBJ2-5, so the J assignment may be wrong. The V gene's germline CDR1 is SNHLY and CDR2 FYNNEI. CDR3 length: 14 residues. CDR3 DNA: TGTGCCAGCAGTGAGGTGACAGGACAAGAGACCCAGTACTTC. Translating it yields CASSEVTGQETQYF.

This clonotype was observed at least ten times. This CDR3 is CASSPGQGGQETQYF. The CDR3 DNA reads as TGTGCCAGCTCACCAGGACAGGGTGGACAAGAGACCCAGTACTTC. The chain recombines TRBV18 with TRBJ2-5; TRBD1 matches 8 bases. Germline loops: CDR1 KGHSH, CDR2 LQKENI. The CDR3 length is 15 residues. Trimming took 2 bases from V and 2 from J; bases not matched to a gene: 4.

This chain joins TRBV4-1 and TRBJ1-5; D unresolved. Germline values: CDR1 MGHRA, CDR2 YSYEKL. The CDR3 is 13 amino acids. Trimming took off 1 base at V and 4 bases at J, with 5 bases between the two ends. DNA for the CDR3: TGCGCCAGCAGCCAAGCATGGAATCAGCCCCAGCATTTT. Its protein product is CASSQAWNQPQHF.

At least ten counts were recorded for this clonotype. The CDR3 DNA reads as TGTGCCAGCACCAGAGGACAGGGGCGGCACACCGGGGAGCTGTTTTTT. Amino acid sequence: CASTRGQGRHTGELFF. V and J are TRBV5-4 and TRBJ2-2; 9 bases fit TRBD1. Germline CDR1 reads SGHNT; CDR2 reads YYREEE (reference sequence). J gave up 3 bases and V 6 bases, and 9 bases lay outside the gene matches. This CDR3 comprises 16 residues.

This clonotype has more than one count but fewer than ten. One base away lies a much larger clone, so this may be a sequencing read error. The chain has TRBV12-3 or TRBV12-4 and TRBJ2-7; D is unresolved. The CDR3 runs to 14 residues. Trimming left V 3 bases short and J 7 bases short, with 16 bases between. CDR3 nucleotide sequence: TGTGCCAGCAGTTTGACGGTGGGGTTTCTGGAGCAGTACTTC. This translates into CASSLTVGFLEQYF.

This clonotype was picked up many times. This chain links TRBV28 with TRBJ2-1; 16 bases map to TRBD2. Germline V lookup: CDR1 MDHEN, CDR2 SYDVKM. The CDR3 is made up of 17 amino acids. Trimming at V came to 5 bases and at J to 7 bases, leaving 8 bases not matched to a gene. CDR3 protein: CASSPWGLAGGGNEQFF. Written as DNA, the CDR3 is TGTGCCAGCAGTCCATGGGGACTAGCGGGAGGGGGGAATGAGCAGTTCTTC.

On this clonotype itself: A read error is the likely source, as a far larger clone sits one nucleotide away. Since the CDR3 does not end with the conserved phenylalanine or tryptophan, this likely comes from a read error. The chain carries TRBV9 and TRBJ2-7; 8 bases agree with TRBD2. The CDR3 is made up of 15 amino acids. The V gene's germline CDR1 is SGDLS and CDR2 YYNGEE. The V gene end was trimmed by 5 bases and the J gene end by 0 bases; junction bases not matched to a gene: 7. The chain's CDR3 is CASSLSGRISYEQYL. The CDR3, as DNA: TGTGCCAGCAGTTTAAGCGGGAGAATCTCCTACGAGCAGTACTTG.

The chain recombines TRBV6-2 or TRBV6-3 with TRBJ1-2; D not resolved. Germline CDR1 MNHEY, CDR2 SVGEGT. Trimming stripped 6 bases from V and 3 bases from J, with 20 bases between. This CDR3 comprises 16 residues. CDR3 DNA sequence: TGTGCCAGCAGCTCTCGACGGACGGGGAGTCACTATGGCTACACCTTC. Translated: CASSSRRTGSHYGYTF.

This clonotype appeared many times. CDR3 coding DNA: TGCGCCAGCAGCTTCGACCTGGGGACTGAAGCTTTCTTT. Its translation is CASSFDLGTEAFF. The genes are TRBV5-1 and TRBJ1-1; D gene unclear. Germline CDR1 and CDR2: SGHRS and YFSETQ. Between the trimmed V and J ends, which lost 2 bases and 5 bases, there was a span of 10 bases. The CDR3 loop spans 13 amino acids. Looking up the rest from reference TRBV5-1 and TRBJ1-1 gives the full variable domain: KAGVTQTPRYLIKTRGQQVTLSCSPISGHRSVSWYQQTPGQGLQFLFEYFSETQRNKGNFPGRFSGRQFSNSRSEMNVSTLELGDSALYLCASSFDLGTEAFFGQGTRLTVV.

Many counts were recorded for this clonotype. Written as DNA, the CDR3 is TGTGCCTGGAGTGTACTAGCGGGCCACAATGAGCAGTTCTTC. Protein sequence: CAWSVLAGHNEQFF. The chain combines TRBV30 with TRBJ2-1; 9 bases map to TRBD2. This CDR3 has 14 residues. V shed 0 bases, J shed 5 bases, and the junction held 2 bases outside the gene matches. Germline lookup yields CDR1 GTSNPN and CDR2 SVGIG (reference sequence).

This clonotype was picked up many times. The CDR3 DNA reads TGTGCCAGCCGAGAAAAGGGGGCTCCGAATGAGCAGTTCTTC. Its protein is CASREKGAPNEQFF. The chain employs TRBV6-1 and TRBJ2-1; 7 bases match TRBD1. Trimming removed 8 bases from V and 7 bases from J; junction bases left unmatched: 11. Germline values: CDR1 MNHNS, CDR2 SASEGT. CDR3 length equals 14 residues.

This clonotype was counted a few times. The rearrangement uses TRBV28 and TRBJ2-2; D is possibly TRBD1 or TRBD2 (5 bases each). The V end lost 6 bases, the J end lost 0 bases, and 17 bases lay between the germline ends. Germline CDR1 reads MDHEN; CDR2 reads SYDVKM. The CDR3 is made up of 17 amino acids. The CDR3 here is CASSPRFLGANTGELFF. DNA for the CDR3: TGTGCCAGCAGCCCAAGGTTTTTGGGGGCGAACACCGGGGAGCTGTTTTTT.

In its sample, this clonotype was seen many times. The chain links TRBV28 to TRBJ2-7, with D possibly being TRBD1 (6 bases). From germline, CDR1 is MDHEN and CDR2 SYDVKM. The CDR3 covers 18 residues. V lost 5 bases and J lost 0, with 23 bases in between. CDR3 sequence: CASSLTLGQNHPSYEQYF. The CDR3 DNA is TGTGCCAGCAGTCTTACCCTCGGACAGAACCACCCCTCCTACGAGCAGTACTTC. The full variable domain, with the rest looked up from reference TRBV28 and TRBJ2-7, is DVKVTQSSRYLVKRTGEKVFLECVQDMDHENMFWYRQDPGLGLRLIYFSYDVKMKEKGDIPEGYSVSREKKERFSLILESASTNQTSMYLCASSLTLGQNHPSYEQYFGPGTRLTVT.

The chain's CDR3 is CASSPKTGTGEETQYF. CDR3 bases: TGTGCCAGCAGCCCAAAGACAGGGACAGGGGAAGAGACCCAGTACTTC. The V gene is TRBV7-9, the J gene TRBJ2-5; the match to TRBD1 covers 10 bases. CDR1 SEHNR and CDR2 FQNEAQ come from the germline V gene (reference sequence). V gave up 5 bases and J gave up 3 bases; unmatched junction bases: 9. This CDR3 region has 16 residues.

The chain uses TRBV5-1 and TRBJ1-1, with TRBD1 as a possible D gene (6 bases). The CDR3 sequence is 16 residues long. V lost 0 bases, J lost 2 bases, and 14 bases lay in between. Germline-derived CDR1 and CDR2 are SGHRS and YFSETQ. The CDR3 nucleotides are TGCGCCAGCAGCTTGGACCCCTTGGGACAAAACACTGAAGCTTTCTTT. Translation gives CASSLDPLGQNTEAFF.

The CDR3 loop reads CASSLAQGALDTQYF. In nucleotides, the CDR3 is TGTGCCAGCAGCTTAGCCCAGGGGGCGTTGGATACGCAGTATTTT. The chain couples TRBV7-9 to TRBJ2-3; 8 bases agree with TRBD1. This CDR3 is 15 amino acids long. V gave up 0 bases and J gave up 6 bases; unmatched junction bases: 5. Germline V lookup: CDR1 SEHNR, CDR2 FQNEAQ (reference sequence).

This clonotype appeared many times. The V call is TRBV15, the J call TRBJ2-3; D not certain. Germline lookup yields CDR1 LNHNV and CDR2 YYDKDF (reference sequence). The germline V and J ends were trimmed by 0 bases and 0 bases, with 7 bases remaining between them. The CDR3 extends over 15 amino acids. CDR3 amino acids: CATSRDRRSTDTQYF. The CDR3 DNA follows: TGTGCCACCAGCAGAGATAGGAGAAGCACAGATACGCAGTATTTT.

This clonotype has at least ten counts. The genes are TRBV3-1 and TRBJ2-7; D gene unclear. V was trimmed by 0 bases and J by 3 bases, leaving 3 bases between them. The CDR3 length is 12 residues. The V gene's germline CDR1 is LGHDT and CDR2 YNNKEL (reference sequence). The CDR3 DNA reads as TGTGCCAGCAGCCAAGACGGCTACGAGCAGTACTTC. This codes for CASSQDGYEQYF.

This clonotype was detected a few times. CDR3 in DNA: TGTGCCACCAGTGACCCCCGCGGGGAAGAGACCCAGTACTTC. The encoded protein is CATSDPRGEETQYF. The chain employs TRBV24-1 and TRBJ2-5; D might be TRBD2 (6 bases). The CDR3 loop spans 14 amino acids. The germline gives CDR1 KGHDR, CDR2 SFDVKD. The V gene lost 4 bases and the J gene lost 3 bases, with 11 bases spanning the gap.

Ten or more counts support this clonotype. This chain joins TRBV2 and TRBJ2-1; 13 bases are shared with TRBD2. The CDR3 is 17 amino acids. The germline V gene has CDR1 SNHLY and CDR2 FYNNEI. Unmatched junction bases numbered 11, after V lost 5 bases and J lost 7 bases. DNA for the CDR3: TGTGCCAGCAGTCCCCACTGGACTAGCGGGAGCGGTAATGAGCAGTTCTTC. It is translated as CASSPHWTSGSGNEQFF.

This clonotype was detected ten times or more. The V gene is TRBV20-1, the J gene TRBJ2-1, with D perhaps TRBD2 (6 bases). Trimming left V 0 bases short and J 3 bases short, with 12 bases between. In germline, CDR1 is DFQATT, CDR2 SNEGSKA (reference sequence). The CDR3 extends over 15 amino acids. CDR3 protein: CSARDEEGLYNEQFF. DNA of the CDR3: TGCAGTGCTAGAGACGAGGAGGGCCTCTACAATGAGCAGTTCTTC.

This clonotype turned up a few times. The rearrangement joins TRBV6-5 to TRBJ1-1; 9 bases map to TRBD1. From germline, CDR1 is MNHEY and CDR2 SVGAGI. This CDR3 is built from 14 residues. The V gene end was trimmed by 1 base and the J gene end by 5 bases; junction bases not matched to a gene: 2. CDR3 in amino acids: CASSYYRGRTEAFF. The CDR3 nucleotides read TGTGCCAGCAGTTACTACAGGGGGCGAACTGAAGCTTTCTTT.

The chain has TRBV6-1 and TRBJ2-3; maybe TRBD2 (7 bases). The end of the DNA fits TRBJ2-7 better, so the J call may be wrong. The CDR3 is made up of 16 amino acids. CDR1 and CDR2 (germline): MNHNS, SASEGT. The CDR3 DNA reads TGTGCCAGCAGTAACTCGCTGGGGGGGCCTTCCTACGAGCAGTACTTC. This gives the protein CASSNSLGGPSYEQYF.

This clonotype has a handful of counts. This chain uses TRBV7-9 with TRBJ2-1; 10 positions match TRBD2. The CDR3 is made up of 15 amino acids. The germline gives CDR1 SEHNR, CDR2 FQNEAQ (reference sequence). V was clipped by 8 bases and J by 4 bases; unmatched bases: 8. CDR3: CASSSSGRKYNEQFF. As DNA, the CDR3 is TGTGCCAGCTCCAGTAGCGGGAGGAAATACAATGAGCAGTTCTTC.

This clonotype came up many times. V gene TRBV6-1 combines with J gene TRBJ2-5; a weak D match, TRBD1 (6 bases). Germline CDR1 reads MNHNS; CDR2 reads SASEGT. CDR3 length: 12 residues. V shed 7 bases and J shed 5 bases, with 11 bases lying between them. CDR3: CASTGQGETQYF. The CDR3 DNA sequence: TGTGCCAGCACAGGCCAGGGGGAGACCCAGTACTTC.

This clonotype has at least ten counts. CDR3: CAISESTRGQGRGEQFF. In DNA, the CDR3 is TGTGCCATCAGTGAGTCGACCAGGGGACAGGGGCGAGGCGAGCAGTTCTTC. The V call is TRBV10-3, the J call TRBJ2-1, with 10 positions matching TRBD1. CDR1 and CDR2 from the germline V gene are ENHRY and SYGVKD. Trimming at V came to 0 bases and at J to 10 bases, leaving 12 bases not matched to a gene. CDR3 length equals 17 residues.